The 32 T cell receptor beta chains listed next were all sequenced from one sample in a study of blood T cell repertoires in COVID-19. Using immunoSEQ multiplex PCR, the repertoire was profiled, and TCRdb retains in-frame clones only, with some absent. The sample holds roughly 340,000 clones, about nine tenths seen once. The sequencing input was peripheral blood. The receptors come from an older woman with COVID-19, enrolled during active disease.

The CDR3 loop is CASSPGHHNQPQHF. CDR3 DNA sequence: TGTGCCAGCAGCCCAGGACACCACAATCAGCCCCAGCATTTT. The V gene is TRBV11-1, the J gene TRBJ1-5, with a tentative D call TRBD1 (5 bases). There are 14 residues in the CDR3. Germline V CDR1 and CDR2: SGHAT, FQDESV (reference sequence). V dropped 5 bases and J dropped 3 bases, with 11 bases sitting between them.

J is TRBJ1-3 and V is TRBV24-1, with 9 bases that match TRBD1. CDR3 size: 16 residues. The germline V gene has CDR1 KGHDR and CDR2 SFDVKD. After removal of 7 bases from V and 2 bases from J, the junction contained 8 bases not matched to a gene. The CDR3 DNA sequence: TGTGCCACCAGCCCCCCGGGACAGGGAACTGGAAACACCATATATTTT. As protein: CATSPPGQGTGNTIYF.

The rearrangement uses TRBV6-6 and TRBJ1-2; TRBD1 matches at 8 bases. V lost 3 bases and J lost 2; bases outside the gene matches: 8. Per the germline V gene, CDR1 is MNHNY and CDR2 is SVGAGI (reference sequence). The CDR3 totals 16 residues. In DNA form, the CDR3 reads TGTGCCAGCAGTTATGGAACAGGGGGGGTAAACTATGGCTACACCTTC. Translating it yields CASSYGTGGVNYGYTF.

The chain employs TRBV11-2 and TRBJ2-7; no reliable D call. The CDR3 spans 16 residues. V lost 0 bases and J 1 base, leaving 13 bases between the germline ends. Germline V gives CDR1 SGHAT, CDR2 FQNNGV. Here the CDR3 reads CASSLDLARYSYEQYF. For the CDR3, the DNA is TGTGCCAGCAGCTTAGATCTTGCTAGATATTCCTACGAGCAGTACTTC.

This clone was counted between two and nine times. The chain employs TRBV28 and TRBJ2-1; 7 bases align to TRBD1. V trimming: 8 bases; J trimming: 7 bases; junction bases outside the gene matches: 2. The V gene's germline CDR1 is MDHEN and CDR2 SYDVKM. The CDR3 runs 11 residues. The CDR3 DNA reads as TGTGCCAGCGAACAGGGGAATGAGCAGTTCTTC. Translating gives CASEQGNEQFF.

The V call is TRBV6-5, the J call TRBJ1-5; D is undetermined. V shed 4 bases and J shed 6 bases, with 10 bases lying between them. The germline gives CDR1 MNHEY, CDR2 SVGAGI. The CDR3 spans 13 residues. CDR3 DNA: TGTGCCAGCAGTTCGACGGGGAGTCAGCCCCAGCATTTT. This sequence encodes CASSSTGSQPQHF.

The chain uses TRBV28 and TRBJ1-1; TRBD1 agrees at 9 bases. V dropped 2 bases and J dropped 5; count of bases not matched to a gene: 9. The CDR3 is made up of 16 amino acids. Germline V gives CDR1 MDHEN, CDR2 SYDVKM. The CDR3 here is CASSLPPGQGLTEAFF. In nucleotides, the CDR3 is TGTGCCAGCAGTTTACCTCCGGGACAGGGTCTGACTGAAGCTTTCTTT.

The J gene is TRBJ2-3, the V gene TRBV7-3, with D possibly being TRBD2 (6 bases). CDR3 length equals 14 residues. The germline gives CDR1 SGHTA, CDR2 FQGTGA. Trimming left V 4 bases short and J 3 bases short, with 11 bases between. CDR3 sequence reads: CASSYAGRTDTQYF. The CDR3 nucleotides are TGTGCCAGCAGCTATGCGGGGAGGACAGATACGCAGTATTTT.

CDR3 region: CSVGQGREAFF. In DNA, the CDR3 is TGCAGCGTTGGGCAGGGAAGAGAAGCTTTCTTT. The V and J genes are TRBV29-1 and TRBJ1-1, with D possibly being TRBD1 (5 bases). The V and J ends lost 4 bases and 8 bases respectively, with 11 bases between them. Germline assignment: CDR1 SQVTM and CDR2 ANQGSEA. CDR3 length: 11 amino acids.

This sequence joins TRBV6-6 and TRBJ1-1; possible D gene TRBD1, 5 bases. V was trimmed by 2 bases and J by 4 bases, leaving 11 bases between them. The CDR3 has 14 residues. Germline loops: CDR1 MNHNY, CDR2 SVGAGI (reference sequence). The DNA of the CDR3 is TGTGCCAGCAGTTACGGCCAGGGAGGCACTGAAGCTTTCTTT. Protein sequence: CASSYGQGGTEAFF.

The chain couples TRBV5-8 to TRBJ1-2; 8 bases map to TRBD1. The CDR3 extends over 12 amino acids. Germline V lookup: CDR1 SGHTS, CDR2 YDEGEE. Trimming at V came to 4 bases and at J to 8 bases, leaving 4 bases not matched to a gene. The CDR3 coding sequence is TGTGCCAGCAGCCGCCGGGACAGGGGCTACACCTTC. Translation: CASSRRDRGYTF. The full variable domain, completed using reference TRBV5-8 and TRBJ1-2, is EAGVTQSPTHLIKTRGQQATLRCSPISGHTSVYWYQQALGLGLQFLLWYDEGEERNRGNFPPRFSGRQFPNYSSELNVNALELEDSALYLCASSRRDRGYTFGSGTRLTVV.

The chain carries TRBV6-2 or TRBV6-3 and TRBJ1-4; 8 bases map to TRBD1. From germline, CDR1 is MNHEY and CDR2 SVGEGT. V shed 2 bases and J 4 bases; nucleotides not matched to a gene: 9. This CDR3 comprises 17 residues. The CDR3 nucleotides are TGTGCCAGCAGTTACCTGACACCGGGACAGGATAATGAAAAACTGTTTTTT. It translates to CASSYLTPGQDNEKLFF.

V usage is TRBV5-4 and J usage is TRBJ1-1; D call uncertain. V was cut by 0 bases and J by 0 bases, with 9 bases left in between. The CDR3 spans 15 residues. Germline V gene sequence: CDR1 SGHNT, CDR2 YYREEE (reference sequence). The CDR3 region has the DNA TGTGCCAGCAGCTTGGCCGAGCGTATGAACACTGAAGCTTTCTTT. It translates to CASSLAERMNTEAFF.

The rearrangement joins TRBV6-5 to TRBJ1-6, with 7 positions matching TRBD1. V shed 6 bases, J shed 8 bases, and the junction held 10 bases outside the gene matches. The CDR3 runs to 15 residues. In germline, CDR1 is MNHEY, CDR2 SVGAGI. CDR3 sequence reads: CASRIYRGGDSPLHF. The CDR3, as DNA: TGTGCCAGCAGAATCTACAGGGGTGGGGATTCACCCCTCCACTTT.

The rearrangement uses TRBV5-1 and TRBJ2-7; 11 bases are shared with TRBD1. The CDR3 loop spans 17 amino acids. V dropped 4 bases and J dropped 2; count of bases not matched to a gene: 11. Germline-derived CDR1 and CDR2 are SGHRS and YFSETQ. In nucleotides, the CDR3 is TGCGCCAGCAGCGTCGACTCCTCGGGACAGGGGGCCTACGAGCAGTACTTC. Amino acid sequence: CASSVDSSGQGAYEQYF.

The gene calls are TRBV5-1 and TRBJ1-3; 8 nucleotides line up with TRBD1. Germline-derived CDR1 and CDR2 are SGHRS and YFSETQ. The length of the CDR3 is 15 residues. After removal of 1 base from V and 4 bases from J, the junction contained 4 bases not matched to a gene. CDR3 bases: TGCGCCAGCAGCTTGCAGACAGGGGCAGGAAACACCATATATTTT. This gives the protein CASSLQTGAGNTIYF.

The V and J genes are TRBV10-2 and TRBJ2-2; 12 bases line up with TRBD1. CDR3 size: 16 residues. Germline lookup yields CDR1 WSHSY and CDR2 SAAADI. V trimming: 6 bases; J trimming: 5 bases; junction bases outside the gene matches: 7. CDR3 loop: CASRGTGGSETGELFF. The CDR3 DNA reads TGCGCCAGCAGGGGGACAGGGGGCTCTGAAACCGGGGAGCTGTTTTTT.

This rearrangement joins TRBV5-6 to TRBJ2-6; 9 bases fit TRBD1. The CDR3 extends over 16 amino acids. V shed 2 bases, J shed 2 bases, and the junction held 2 bases outside the gene matches. Germline loops: CDR1 SGHDT, CDR2 YYEEEE. This chain's CDR3 is CASSLRTGAGANVLTF. CDR3 DNA sequence: TGTGCCAGCAGCTTACGGACAGGGGCTGGGGCCAACGTCCTGACTTTC.

This clone has a handful of counts. This chain's CDR3 is CASSSTPAGGMKNIQYF. The DNA for the CDR3 is TGCGCCAGCAGCTCAACCCCCGCCGGAGGGATGAAAAACATTCAGTACTTC. The chain links TRBV5-1 to TRBJ2-4; D might be TRBD2 (6 bases). Trimming took 3 bases from V and 4 from J, leaving 20 bases between them. The CDR3 contains 17 residues. In germline, CDR1 is SGHRS, CDR2 YFSETQ.

The V and J genes are TRBV10-3 and TRBJ1-2; D gene ambiguous. From germline, CDR1 is ENHRY and CDR2 SYGVKD. This CDR3 is 14 amino acids long. V lost 2 bases to trimming and J lost 1 base, with 8 bases between them. CDR3 sequence reads: CAISEPTVNYGYTF. As DNA, the CDR3 is TGTGCCATCAGTGAGCCAACAGTTAACTATGGCTACACCTTC.

The chain combines TRBV15 with TRBJ2-1; 10 bases agree with TRBD1. The length of the CDR3 is 16 residues. The germline V gene has CDR1 LNHNV and CDR2 YYDKDF (reference sequence). Trimming at V came to 0 bases and at J to 9 bases, leaving 8 bases not matched to a gene. DNA for the CDR3: TGTGCCACCAGCAGAGATAGGACAGGGGGTATAGGTGAGCAGTTCTTC. Residues: CATSRDRTGGIGEQFF.

This chain links TRBV6-1 with TRBJ1-1; TRBD1 might be the D (6 bases). The CDR3 totals 15 residues. CDR1 is MNHNS and CDR2 is SASEGT in the germline V gene. Deletions cut 2 bases from V and 1 base from J, with 11 bases between. CDR3: CASSEFDRWNTEAFF. For the CDR3, the DNA is TGTGCCAGCAGTGAATTTGACAGGTGGAACACTGAAGCTTTCTTT.

This chain uses TRBV6-5 with TRBJ1-5; D call uncertain. The V gene lost 5 bases and the J gene lost 0 bases, with 8 bases spanning the gap. The CDR3 runs to 14 residues. Germline V gives CDR1 MNHEY, CDR2 SVGAGI. Here the CDR3 reads CASSPTYSNQPQHF. CDR3 nucleotide sequence: TGTGCCAGCAGTCCTACTTATAGCAATCAGCCCCAGCATTTT.

The rearrangement links TRBV5-4 to TRBJ2-3; D is perhaps TRBD2 (5 bases). The CDR3 loop spans 14 amino acids. Per the germline V gene, CDR1 is SGHNT and CDR2 is YYREEE (reference sequence). V shed 4 bases and J shed 4 bases, with 13 bases lying between them. The CDR3 DNA follows: TGTGCCAGCAGCCCCCCGGGGTCCTCAGATACGCAGTATTTT. Residues: CASSPPGSSDTQYF. Combining the CDR3 with reference TRBV5-4 and TRBJ2-3 gives the whole variable domain ETGVTQSPTHLIKTRGQQVTLRCSSQSGHNTVSWYQQALGQGPQFIFQYYREEENGRGNFPPRFSGLQFPNYSSELNVNALELDDSALYLCASSPPGSSDTQYFGPGTRLTVL.

The genes are TRBV3-1 (or the pseudogene TRBV3-2) and TRBJ1-4; D call uncertain. V was cut by 1 base and J by 4 bases, with 7 bases left in between. CDR1 LGHDT and CDR2 YNNKEL come from the germline V gene (reference sequence). The CDR3 covers 14 residues. CDR3 loop: CASSQGPLNEKLFF. CDR3 in DNA: TGTGCCAGCAGCCAAGGGCCCCTTAATGAAAAACTGTTTTTT.

V usage is TRBV3-1 (or the pseudogene TRBV3-2) and J usage is TRBJ1-1; D might be TRBD1 (5 bases). V was clipped by 1 base and J by 0 bases, with 12 bases between them. Germline V gene lookup returns CDR1 LGHDT and CDR2 YNNKEL (reference sequence). There are 16 residues in the CDR3. For the CDR3, the DNA is TGTGCCAGCAGCCAAGGGTGGGGGAGGTTGAACACTGAAGCTTTCTTT. This encodes CASSQGWGRLNTEAFF.

In regard to this clone: Other DNA sequences of this sample code for an identical CDR3. This chain uses TRBV18 with TRBJ1-1, with 8 bases matching TRBD1. Germline V CDR1 and CDR2: KGHSH, LQKENI. The length of the CDR3 is 14 residues. V shed 3 bases and J 1 base; nucleotides not matched to a gene: 1. CDR3 in amino acids: CASSPGTGNTEAFF. Here the CDR3 DNA reads TGTGCCAGCTCACCGGGGACAGGGAACACTGAAGCTTTCTTT. The full variable domain, with the rest looked up from reference TRBV18 and TRBJ1-1, is NAGVMQNPRHLVRRRGQEARLRCSPMKGHSHVYWYRQLPEEGLKFMVYLQKENIIDESGMPKERFSAEFPKEGPSILRIQQVVRGDSAAYFCASSPGTGNTEAFFGQGTRLTVV.

The J gene is TRBJ1-1, the V gene TRBV29-1; TRBD1 matches at 9 bases. CDR1 SQVTM and CDR2 ANQGSEA come from the germline V gene. The CDR3 is 16 residues long. CDR3 sequence: CRTIGGDRVFAGEAFF. The DNA for the CDR3 is TGCAGAACCATAGGGGGGGACAGGGTCTTCGCAGGCGAAGCTTTCTTT. Complete variable domain (other parts from reference TRBV29-1 and TRBJ1-1): SAVISQKPSRDICQRGTSLTIQCQVDSQVTMMFWYRQQPGQSLTLIATANQGSEATYESGFVIDKFPISRPNLTFSTLTVSNMSPEDSSIYLCRTIGGDRVFAGEAFFGQGTRLTVV.

CDR3 in amino acids: CATLGHSYEQYF. The CDR3 DNA reads TGTGCCACCCTGGGCCACTCCTACGAGCAGTACTTC. This chain connects TRBV19 to TRBJ2-7; D not resolved. This CDR3 contains 12 residues. Trimming left V 10 bases short and J 0 bases short, with 10 bases between. Per germline, CDR1 LNHDA and CDR2 SQIVND (reference sequence). Variable domain in full (rest from reference TRBV19 and TRBJ2-7): DGGITQSPKYLFRKEGQNVTLSCEQNLNHDAMYWYRQDPGQGLRLIYYSQIVNDFQKGDIAEGYSVSREKKESFPLTVTSAQKNPTAFYLCATLGHSYEQYFGPGTRLTVT.

Only a few counts were recorded for this clone. This chain uses TRBV5-1 with TRBJ1-2, with TRBD1 matching over 8 bases. Trimming at V came to 4 bases and at J to 4 bases, leaving 3 bases not matched to a gene. Germline V CDR1 and CDR2: SGHRS, YFSETQ. The CDR3 contains 13 residues. CDR3 loop: CASSRGQAYGYTF. The CDR3 DNA sequence: TGCGCCAGCAGCAGGGGACAGGCCTATGGCTACACCTTC. Based on the CDR3 plus reference TRBV5-1 and TRBJ1-2, the full variable domain is KAGVTQTPRYLIKTRGQQVTLSCSPISGHRSVSWYQQTPGQGLQFLFEYFSETQRNKGNFPGRFSGRQFSNSRSEMNVSTLELGDSALYLCASSRGQAYGYTFGSGTRLTVV.

The chain has TRBV27 and TRBJ1-1; no firm D call. Germline-derived CDR1 and CDR2 are MNHEY and SMNVEV (reference sequence). CDR3 length: 15 amino acids. V was trimmed by 6 bases and J by 1 base, leaving 15 bases between them. Here the CDR3 DNA reads TGTGCCAGCAGAGACTTGAGCCCTTCGAACACTGAAGCTTTCTTT. Protein product: CASRDLSPSNTEAFF.

The CDR3 sequence: CASSSNGAGVGQPQHF. Written as DNA, the CDR3 is TGTGCCAGCAGCTCAAATGGTGCGGGGGTAGGTCAGCCCCAGCATTTT. The chain is built from TRBV27 and TRBJ1-5; TRBD1 is a possible D gene (5 bases). V was pared by 6 bases and J by 6 bases, with 21 bases between. The CDR3 is 16 amino acids. Germline CDR1 MNHEY, CDR2 SMNVEV (reference sequence).